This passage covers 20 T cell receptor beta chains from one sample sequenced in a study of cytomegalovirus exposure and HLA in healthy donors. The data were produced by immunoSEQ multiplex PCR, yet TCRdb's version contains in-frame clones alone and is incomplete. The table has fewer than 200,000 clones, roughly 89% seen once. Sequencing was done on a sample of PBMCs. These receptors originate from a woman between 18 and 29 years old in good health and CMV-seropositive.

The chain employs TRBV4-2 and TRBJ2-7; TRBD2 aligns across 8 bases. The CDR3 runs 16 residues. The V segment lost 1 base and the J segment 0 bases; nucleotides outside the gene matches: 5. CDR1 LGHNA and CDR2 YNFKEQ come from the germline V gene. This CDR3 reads CASSQGPGGTSYEQYF. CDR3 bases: TGTGCCAGCAGCCAAGGCCCGGGGGGGACCTCCTACGAGCAGTACTTC.

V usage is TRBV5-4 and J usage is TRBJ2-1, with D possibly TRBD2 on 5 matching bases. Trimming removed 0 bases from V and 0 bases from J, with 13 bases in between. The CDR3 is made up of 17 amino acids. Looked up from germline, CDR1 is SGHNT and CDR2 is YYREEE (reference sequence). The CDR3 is CASSLALVRGSYNEQFF. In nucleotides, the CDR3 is TGTGCCAGCAGCTTGGCGTTAGTCCGGGGCTCCTACAATGAGCAGTTCTTC.

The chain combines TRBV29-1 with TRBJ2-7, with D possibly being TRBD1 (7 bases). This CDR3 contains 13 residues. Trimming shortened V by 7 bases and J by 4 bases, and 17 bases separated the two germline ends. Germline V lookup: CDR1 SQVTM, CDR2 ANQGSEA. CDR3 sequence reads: CSAGGTAKYEQYF. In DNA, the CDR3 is TGCAGCGCCGGAGGGACAGCAAAATACGAGCAGTACTTC.

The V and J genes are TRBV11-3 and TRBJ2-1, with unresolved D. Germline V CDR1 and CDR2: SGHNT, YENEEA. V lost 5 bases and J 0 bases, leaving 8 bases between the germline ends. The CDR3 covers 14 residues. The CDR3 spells CASSPFSSYNEQFF. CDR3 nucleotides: TGTGCCAGCAGCCCTTTCAGCTCCTACAATGAGCAGTTCTTC.

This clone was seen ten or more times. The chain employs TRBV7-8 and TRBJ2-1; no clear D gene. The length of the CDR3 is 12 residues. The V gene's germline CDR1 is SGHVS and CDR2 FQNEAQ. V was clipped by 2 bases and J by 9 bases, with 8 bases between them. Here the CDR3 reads CASSLRSIEQFF. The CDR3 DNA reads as TGTGCCAGCAGCTTACGGTCGATTGAGCAGTTCTTC.

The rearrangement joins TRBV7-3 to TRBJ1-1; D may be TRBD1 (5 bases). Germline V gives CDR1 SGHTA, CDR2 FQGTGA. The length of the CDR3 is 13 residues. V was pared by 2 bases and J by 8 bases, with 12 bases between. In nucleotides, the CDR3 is TGTGCCAGCAGCTTAGTAGGGGCCCGGGAAGCTTTCTTT. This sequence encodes CASSLVGAREAFF.

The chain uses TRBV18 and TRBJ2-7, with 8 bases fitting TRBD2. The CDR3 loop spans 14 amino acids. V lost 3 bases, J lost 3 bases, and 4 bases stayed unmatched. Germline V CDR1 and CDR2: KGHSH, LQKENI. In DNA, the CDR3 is TGTGCCAGCTCACCCGCGGGAGGTGGCTACGAGCAGTACTTC. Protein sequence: CASSPAGGGYEQYF. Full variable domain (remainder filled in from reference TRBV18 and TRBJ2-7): NAGVMQNPRHLVRRRGQEARLRCSPMKGHSHVYWYRQLPEEGLKFMVYLQKENIIDESGMPKERFSAEFPKEGPSILRIQQVVRGDSAAYFCASSPAGGGYEQYFGPGTRLTVT.

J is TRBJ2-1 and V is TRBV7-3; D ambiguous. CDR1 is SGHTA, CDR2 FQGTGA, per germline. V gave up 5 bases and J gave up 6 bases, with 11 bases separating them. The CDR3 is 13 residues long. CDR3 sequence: CASSPQARNEQFF. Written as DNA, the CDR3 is TGTGCCAGCAGCCCCCAAGCCCGCAATGAGCAGTTCTTC.

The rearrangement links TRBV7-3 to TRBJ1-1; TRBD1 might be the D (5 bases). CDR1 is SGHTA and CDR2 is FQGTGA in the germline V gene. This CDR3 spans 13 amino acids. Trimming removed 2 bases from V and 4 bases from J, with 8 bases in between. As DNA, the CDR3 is TGTGCCAGCAGCTTACAGGGAAGCACTGAAGCTTTCTTT. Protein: CASSLQGSTEAFF.

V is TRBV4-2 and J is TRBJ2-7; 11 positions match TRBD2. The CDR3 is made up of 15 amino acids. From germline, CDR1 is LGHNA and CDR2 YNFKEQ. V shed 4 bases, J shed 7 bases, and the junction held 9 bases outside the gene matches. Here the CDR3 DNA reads TGTGCCAGCAGCCCCGTGACTAGCGGGATTTATGAGCAGTACTTC. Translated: CASSPVTSGIYEQYF.

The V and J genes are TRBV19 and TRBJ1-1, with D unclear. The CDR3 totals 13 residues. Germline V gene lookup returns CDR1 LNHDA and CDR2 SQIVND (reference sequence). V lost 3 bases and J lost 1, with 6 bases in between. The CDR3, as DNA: TGTGCCAGTAGTATTTCCGGGAACACTGAAGCTTTCTTT. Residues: CASSISGNTEAFF.

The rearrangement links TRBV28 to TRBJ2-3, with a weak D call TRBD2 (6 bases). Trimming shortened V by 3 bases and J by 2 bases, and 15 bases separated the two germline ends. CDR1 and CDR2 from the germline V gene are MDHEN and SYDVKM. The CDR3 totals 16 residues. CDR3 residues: CASSFIKAGITDTQYF. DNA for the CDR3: TGTGCCAGCAGTTTTATTAAGGCGGGGATCACAGATACGCAGTATTTT.

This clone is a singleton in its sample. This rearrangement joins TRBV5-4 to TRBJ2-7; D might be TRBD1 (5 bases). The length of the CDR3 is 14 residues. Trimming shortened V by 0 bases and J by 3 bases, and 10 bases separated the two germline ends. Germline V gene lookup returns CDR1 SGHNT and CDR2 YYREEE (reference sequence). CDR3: CASSLGQQDYEQYF. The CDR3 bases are TGTGCCAGCAGCTTGGGACAGCAAGACTACGAGCAGTACTTC.

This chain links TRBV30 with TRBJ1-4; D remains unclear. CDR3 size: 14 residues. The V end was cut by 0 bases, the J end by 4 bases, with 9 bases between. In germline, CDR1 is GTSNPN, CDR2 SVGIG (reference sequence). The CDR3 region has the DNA TGTGCCTGGAGTGTAACGGGTCTTAATGAAAAACTGTTTTTT. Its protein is CAWSVTGLNEKLFF. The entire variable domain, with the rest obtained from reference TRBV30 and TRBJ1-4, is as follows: SQTIHQWPATLVQPVGSPLSLECTVEGTSNPNLYWYRQAAGRGLQLLFYSVGIGQISSEVPQNLSASRPQDRQFILSSKKLLLSDSGFYLCAWSVTGLNEKLFFGSGTQLSVL.

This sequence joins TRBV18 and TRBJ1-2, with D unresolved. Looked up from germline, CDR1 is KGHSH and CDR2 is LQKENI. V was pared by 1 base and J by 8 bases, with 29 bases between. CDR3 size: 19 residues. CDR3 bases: TGTGCCAGCTCACCACTTCGTGGGGTAGCGTGGGGAGGCGCGGACGGCTACACCTTC. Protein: CASSPLRGVAWGGADGYTF.

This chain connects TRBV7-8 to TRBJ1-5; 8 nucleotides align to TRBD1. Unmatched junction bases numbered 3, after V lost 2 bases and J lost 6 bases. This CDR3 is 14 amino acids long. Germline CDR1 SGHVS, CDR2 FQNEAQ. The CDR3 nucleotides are TGTGCCAGCAGCTTAAGTACAGGGGGTCAGCCCCAGCATTTT. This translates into CASSLSTGGQPQHF.

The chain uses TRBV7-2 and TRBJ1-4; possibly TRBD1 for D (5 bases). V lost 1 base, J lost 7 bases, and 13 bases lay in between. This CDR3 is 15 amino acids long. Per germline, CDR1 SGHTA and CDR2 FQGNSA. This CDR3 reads CASSLERQPSEKLFF. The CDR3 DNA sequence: TGTGCCAGCAGCTTAGAGAGACAGCCCTCTGAAAAACTGTTTTTT.

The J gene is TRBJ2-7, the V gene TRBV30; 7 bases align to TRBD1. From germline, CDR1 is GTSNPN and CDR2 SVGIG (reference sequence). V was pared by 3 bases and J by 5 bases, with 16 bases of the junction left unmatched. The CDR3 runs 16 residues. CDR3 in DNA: TGTGCCTGGAGCCCCCGCCTTGACAGGGTCAAGGACGAGCAGTACTTC. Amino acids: CAWSPRLDRVKDEQYF.

DNA for the CDR3: TGTGCCAGCAGCCCCTCTGGGGACAGCTATGGCTACACCTTC. Its protein product is CASSPSGDSYGYTF. J is TRBJ1-2 and V is TRBV4-2; 7 bases agree with TRBD1. The trim removed 4 bases at V and 4 bases at J, leaving 6 bases unmatched. CDR1 is LGHNA, CDR2 YNFKEQ, per germline. This CDR3 comprises 14 residues.

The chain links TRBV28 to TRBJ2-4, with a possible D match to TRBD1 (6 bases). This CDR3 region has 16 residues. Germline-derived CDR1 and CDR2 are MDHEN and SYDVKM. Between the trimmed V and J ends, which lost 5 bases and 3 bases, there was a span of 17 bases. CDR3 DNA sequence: TGTGCCAGCAGTCCATGGACAGACCGTGGCAAAAACATTCAGTACTTC. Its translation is CASSPWTDRGKNIQYF.